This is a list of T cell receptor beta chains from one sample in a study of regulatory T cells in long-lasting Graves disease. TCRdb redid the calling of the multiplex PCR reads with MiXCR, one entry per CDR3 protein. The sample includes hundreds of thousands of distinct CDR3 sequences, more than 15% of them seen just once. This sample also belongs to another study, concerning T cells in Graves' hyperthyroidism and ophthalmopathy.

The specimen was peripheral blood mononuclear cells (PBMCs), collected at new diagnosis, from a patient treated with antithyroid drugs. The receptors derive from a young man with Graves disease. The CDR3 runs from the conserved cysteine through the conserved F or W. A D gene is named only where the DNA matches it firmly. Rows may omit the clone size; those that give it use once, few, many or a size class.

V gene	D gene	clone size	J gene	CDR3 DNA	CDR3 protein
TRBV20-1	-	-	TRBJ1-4	TGCAGTGCTCCCCCGGCGGGGGCTGAAAAACTGTTTTTT	CSAPPAGAEKLFF
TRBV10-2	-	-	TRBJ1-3	TGCGCCAGCAGTAACTGGTCTGGAAACACCATATATTTT	CASSNWSGNTIYF
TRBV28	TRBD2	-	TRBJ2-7	TGTGCCAGCAGTCCAACAACTAGCGGGAGTTCCGAGCAGTACTTC	CASSPTTSGSSEQYF
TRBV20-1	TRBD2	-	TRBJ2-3	TGCAGCGCTAGCGGGAGGGTGACAGATACGCAGTATTTT	CSASGRVTDTQYF
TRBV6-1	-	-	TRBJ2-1	TGTGCCAGCAGTGAAGCACGGGAACAATACAATGAGCAGTTCTTC	CASSEAREQYNEQFF
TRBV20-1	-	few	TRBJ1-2	TGCAGTGCTAGAGATGAGGTTTCTTATGGCTACACCTTC	CSARDEVSYGYTF
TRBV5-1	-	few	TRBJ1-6	TGCGCCAGCAAGTCCACGGACAGCACTTATAATTCACCCCTCCACTTT	CASKSTDSTYNSPLHF
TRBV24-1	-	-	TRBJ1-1	TGTGCCACCAGTGAAACGACAAACACTGAAGCTTTCTTT	CATSETTNTEAFF
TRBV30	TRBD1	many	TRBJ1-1	TGTGCCTGGAGGCTCCGCGAGGACAGGGGGCCCACTGAAGCTTTCTTT	CAWRLREDRGPTEAFF
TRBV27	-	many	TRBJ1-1	TGTGCCAGCAGTTTATTTTTGGGAAGCAGGAACACTGAAGCTTTCTTT	CASSLFLGSRNTEAFF
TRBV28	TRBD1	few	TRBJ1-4	TGTGCCAGCAGTGACCCAGGGGGGAAGGGTTCTGGAAAACTGTTTTTT	CASSDPGGKGSGKLFF
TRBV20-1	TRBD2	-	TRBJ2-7	TGCAGTGCCGGAACGACTAGCAGAATCTACGAGCAGTACTTC	CSAGTTSRIYEQYF
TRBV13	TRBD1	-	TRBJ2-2	TGTGCCAGCAGCTTAGGCCCGACAGGGTTGGACGAGGGCGGGGAGCTGTTTTTT	CASSLGPTGLDEGGELFF
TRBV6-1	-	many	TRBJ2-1	TGTGCCAGCAGTCCGGAGGGGGCGCGGCAGTTCTTC	CASSPEGARQFF
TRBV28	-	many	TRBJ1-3	TGTGCCAGCAGCCCCCTTCGACAATCTGGAAACACCATATATTTT	CASSPLRQSGNTIYF
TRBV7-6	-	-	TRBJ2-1	TGTGCCAGCAGCCCGCCCCCAACTAGGGACAATGAGCAGTTCTTC	CASSPPPTRDNEQFF
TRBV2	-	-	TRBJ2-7	TGTGCCAGCAGTGAAGAGGGGGGGGAAGGACACGAGCAGTACTTC	CASSEEGGEGHEQYF
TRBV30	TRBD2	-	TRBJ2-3	TGTGCCTGGAGCGTAGGACTAGCGGGAGCAGATACGCAGTATTTT	CAWSVGLAGADTQYF
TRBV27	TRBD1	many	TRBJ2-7	TGTGCCAGCAGCTTCGACAGGGGAAGCTACGAGCAGTACTTC	CASSFDRGSYEQYF
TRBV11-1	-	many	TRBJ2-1	TGTGCCAGCAGCTTATTGGGGGTGGGAGGGGGGACCTACAATGAGCAGTTCTTC	CASSLLGVGGGTYNEQFF
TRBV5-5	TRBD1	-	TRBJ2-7	TGCGCCAGCAGCGCGGGACACGACACCGGGACAGGGCGGGACGAGCAGTACTTC	CASSAGHDTGTGRDEQYF
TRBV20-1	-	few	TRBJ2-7	TGCAGTGCTAGATCCGGGGGCGAGCAGTACTTC	CSARSGGEQYF
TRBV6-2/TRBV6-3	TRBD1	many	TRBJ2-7	TGTGCCAGCAGTACCCCACGGGACAGGAAGTCACCTGGGGGCGACGAGCAGTACTTC	CASSTPRDRKSPGGDEQYF
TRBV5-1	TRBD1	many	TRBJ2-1	TGCGCCAGCAGCTTCCGACAGGGGGCGGCGAATGAGCAGTTCTTC	CASSFRQGAANEQFF
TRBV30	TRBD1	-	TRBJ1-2	TGTGCCTGGACCACCAGACAGGGGACTGGCTACACCTTC	CAWTTRQGTGYTF
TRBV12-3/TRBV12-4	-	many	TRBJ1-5	TGTGCCAGCAGGCTAGGGGGTGCACCCCAGCATTTT	CASRLGGAPQHF
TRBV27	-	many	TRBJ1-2	TGTGCCAGCAGTTTATCGTTAAGGGGGAGCTACACCTTC	CASSLSLRGSYTF
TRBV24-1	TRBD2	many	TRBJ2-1	TGTGCCACCAGTGACGCGACCGCCGGGACTATAAATGAGCAGTTCTTC	CATSDATAGTINEQFF
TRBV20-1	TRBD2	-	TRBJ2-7	TGCAGTGCCCAGCGTGGAGTAGCGGGAGTTCACGAGCAGTACTTC	CSAQRGVAGVHEQYF
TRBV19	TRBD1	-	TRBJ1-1	TGTGCCAGTAGTATCCGGAGACAGGGGAACACTGAAGCTTTCTTT	CASSIRRQGNTEAFF
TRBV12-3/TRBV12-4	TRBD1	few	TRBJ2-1	TGTGCCTGCAGCTCAGACAGGGGCTCCTACAATGAGCAGTTCTTC	CACSSDRGSYNEQFF
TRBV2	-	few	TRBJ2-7	TGTGCCAGCACCTGGGGGGTCTACGAGCAGTACTTC	CASTWGVYEQYF